The rows below give T cell receptor beta chains drawn from one sample of a study of T cells after yellow fever vaccination. TCRdb passed the 5' RACE reads through MiXCR, listing each CDR3 protein once. The sample includes about 240,000 distinct CDR3 sequences, roughly 3.7% of them seen just once. Material: PBMCs, obtained 15 days after the yellow fever booster vaccination. The source is a man aged 18 to 29 who received the YFV17D yellow fever vaccine. The CDR3 runs from the conserved cysteine through the conserved F or W. Each record gives: CDR3 DNA, CDR3 protein, D gene, clone size, V gene, J gene. D genes are given only for firm matches. A clone size is listed for some rows: how often the clone was seen (once, few, many), or a class if it is expanded.

cdr3_nt: TGTGCCTGGAGTGCGTCCTCAAGCACTGAAGCTTTCTTT; cdr3_aa: CAWSASSSTEAFF; d_call: -; clone_size: -; v_call: TRBV30; j_call: TRBJ1-1
cdr3_nt: TGTGCTAGCAGCCCGGGCCATGACAATGAGCAGTTCTTC; cdr3_aa: CASSPGHDNEQFF; d_call: -; clone_size: many; v_call: TRBV7-7; j_call: TRBJ2-1
cdr3_nt: TGTGCCAGCAGCCCCGGGTGGGGGGGGTCCTACAATGAGCAGTTCTTC; cdr3_aa: CASSPGWGGSYNEQFF; d_call: TRBD2; clone_size: many; v_call: TRBV7-6; j_call: TRBJ2-1
cdr3_nt: TGTGCCAGCAGTTTCTATCGGGCGGACCAGAACACTGAAGCTTTCTTT; cdr3_aa: CASSFYRADQNTEAFF; d_call: -; clone_size: many; v_call: TRBV27; j_call: TRBJ1-1
cdr3_nt: TGTGCCAGCTCCCGACAGGGGGTATTAGCAGAGACCCAGTACTTC; cdr3_aa: CASSRQGVLAETQYF; d_call: TRBD1; clone_size: many; v_call: TRBV5-4; j_call: TRBJ2-5
cdr3_nt: TGTGCCAGCAGCTTACCAAAGGCAGCTGGACCCTACAATGAGCAGTTCTTC; cdr3_aa: CASSLPKAAGPYNEQFF; d_call: -; clone_size: many; v_call: TRBV7-2; j_call: TRBJ2-1
cdr3_nt: TGTGCCAGCTCACAATTGAGGAACACTGAAGCTTTCTTT; cdr3_aa: CASSQLRNTEAFF; d_call: -; clone_size: many; v_call: TRBV18; j_call: TRBJ1-1
cdr3_nt: TGTGCCAGCTCACCATCTATGGAGATAGCGGGGGGCGATGAGCAGTTCTTC; cdr3_aa: CASSPSMEIAGGDEQFF; d_call: TRBD2; clone_size: many; v_call: TRBV18; j_call: TRBJ2-1
cdr3_nt: TGTGCCAGTAGTACCGGTTGGAGGGCTCTAAGCAATCAGCCCCAGCATTTT; cdr3_aa: CASSTGWRALSNQPQHF; d_call: -; clone_size: many; v_call: TRBV19; j_call: TRBJ1-5
cdr3_nt: TGTGCCAGTAGTATAAGAGGTTACCCCTACGAGCAGTACTTC; cdr3_aa: CASSIRGYPYEQYF; d_call: -; clone_size: -; v_call: TRBV19; j_call: TRBJ2-7
cdr3_nt: TGCGCCAGCAGCTTGGTGGCGGGGGGGCTCGCAGATACGCAGTATTTT; cdr3_aa: CASSLVAGGLADTQYF; d_call: TRBD2; clone_size: many; v_call: TRBV5-1; j_call: TRBJ2-3
cdr3_nt: TGTGCCAGCAGCCCCGGGATCACAGATACGCAGTATTTT; cdr3_aa: CASSPGITDTQYF; d_call: -; clone_size: many; v_call: TRBV11-2; j_call: TRBJ2-3
cdr3_nt: TGCGCCAGCAGCTTGGCAGGGGGCTCCCTGGAGACCCAGTACTTC; cdr3_aa: CASSLAGGSLETQYF; d_call: TRBD1; clone_size: many; v_call: TRBV5-1; j_call: TRBJ2-5
cdr3_nt: TGCGCCAGCAGCTTGGGACAGGTAACCGGGACAGATACGCAGTATTTT; cdr3_aa: CASSLGQVTGTDTQYF; d_call: -; clone_size: many; v_call: TRBV5-1; j_call: TRBJ2-3
cdr3_nt: TGCGCCAGCAGCTTGGCCGCGGGGAACTATGGCTACACCTTC; cdr3_aa: CASSLAAGNYGYTF; d_call: -; clone_size: many; v_call: TRBV5-1; j_call: TRBJ1-2
cdr3_nt: TGTGCCAGCAGTTTACAGTCACTAGGGGCGGGGAATGAGCAGTTCTTC; cdr3_aa: CASSLQSLGAGNEQFF; d_call: -; clone_size: many; v_call: TRBV27; j_call: TRBJ2-1
cdr3_nt: TGCGCCAGCAGCCAAGCACTAGCGGGGAGAGGTACCGGGGAGCTGTTTTTT; cdr3_aa: CASSQALAGRGTGELFF; d_call: TRBD2; clone_size: few; v_call: TRBV4-3; j_call: TRBJ2-2
cdr3_nt: TGCGCCAGCAGCCAAGCTACAAGTGGTACTGAAGCTTTCTTT; cdr3_aa: CASSQATSGTEAFF; d_call: -; clone_size: many; v_call: TRBV4-3; j_call: TRBJ1-1
cdr3_nt: TGTGCCAGCAGCCCCGGCGGGACCGCGAACACCGGGGAGCTGTTTTTT; cdr3_aa: CASSPGGTANTGELFF; d_call: -; clone_size: many; v_call: TRBV7-3; j_call: TRBJ2-2
cdr3_nt: TGTGCCACCAGTATGGGAGAGACCCAGTACTTC; cdr3_aa: CATSMGETQYF; d_call: -; clone_size: many; v_call: TRBV24-1; j_call: TRBJ2-5
cdr3_nt: TGTGCCAGCAGCTTAGGACAAGACGAAAAACTGTTTTTT; cdr3_aa: CASSLGQDEKLFF; d_call: -; clone_size: many; v_call: TRBV7-8; j_call: TRBJ1-4
cdr3_nt: TGTGCCAGCAGCAGCCCAGTGAGCGGGGGGGCCACAGATACGCAGTATTTT; cdr3_aa: CASSSPVSGGATDTQYF; d_call: TRBD2; clone_size: many; v_call: TRBV7-2; j_call: TRBJ2-3
cdr3_nt: TGTGCCAGCAGCGTAGCTTCTAGCGGGGGGGCCCGGCATACGCAGTATTTT; cdr3_aa: CASSVASSGGARHTQYF; d_call: TRBD2; clone_size: many; v_call: TRBV9; j_call: TRBJ2-3
cdr3_nt: TGTGCCAGCAGCTCCCTAGCGGGGGGGCCTACAGATACGCAGTATTTT; cdr3_aa: CASSSLAGGPTDTQYF; d_call: TRBD2; clone_size: many; v_call: TRBV5-4; j_call: TRBJ2-3
cdr3_nt: TGTGCCAGCAGTTACAGCGCCTCTCACAATGAGCAGTTCTTC; cdr3_aa: CASSYSASHNEQFF; d_call: -; clone_size: many; v_call: TRBV6-5; j_call: TRBJ2-1
cdr3_nt: TGCGCCAGCAGCTCATTATGCTGCTACAATGAGCAGTTCTTC; cdr3_aa: CASSSLCCYNEQFF; d_call: -; clone_size: -; v_call: TRBV5-1; j_call: TRBJ2-1
cdr3_nt: TGTGCCAGCAGCAGGCGACAGGGGGTTTTGAACACTGAAGCTTTCTTT; cdr3_aa: CASSRRQGVLNTEAFF; d_call: TRBD1; clone_size: many; v_call: TRBV7-9; j_call: TRBJ1-1
cdr3_nt: TGTGCCAGCAGTGGGGGCCCTGCCAACACAGATACGCAGTATTTT; cdr3_aa: CASSGGPANTDTQYF; d_call: -; clone_size: many; v_call: TRBV12-3/TRBV12-4; j_call: TRBJ2-3
cdr3_nt: TGCGCCAGTCACGTACCCGGCCAGCAAGAGACCCAGTACTTC; cdr3_aa: CASHVPGQQETQYF; d_call: -; clone_size: many; v_call: TRBV5-1; j_call: TRBJ2-5
cdr3_nt: TGTGCCAGCTCACCACCGGACAGACTTGGCTACGAGCAGTACTTC; cdr3_aa: CASSPPDRLGYEQYF; d_call: -; clone_size: many; v_call: TRBV18; j_call: TRBJ2-7
cdr3_nt: TGTGCCAGCAGTGACTTTATAGGGGGGTCGAACACCGGGGAGCTGTTTTTT; cdr3_aa: CASSDFIGGSNTGELFF; d_call: -; clone_size: many; v_call: TRBV6-4; j_call: TRBJ2-2
cdr3_nt: TGTGCCAGCAGCAAAGGAAGGAACAGGGGCTACGAGCAGTACTTC; cdr3_aa: CASSKGRNRGYEQYF; d_call: -; clone_size: many; v_call: TRBV21-1; j_call: TRBJ2-7
cdr3_nt: TGCGCCAGCAGCCAAGATCAAAAGGGGCCAGAGACCCAGTACTTC; cdr3_aa: CASSQDQKGPETQYF; d_call: -; clone_size: many; v_call: TRBV4-3; j_call: TRBJ2-5
cdr3_nt: TGTGCCACCATCCCGGGGAATCCTGGGGCCAACGTCCTGACTTTC; cdr3_aa: CATIPGNPGANVLTF; d_call: -; clone_size: many; v_call: TRBV7-8; j_call: TRBJ2-6
cdr3_nt: TGTGCCAGCAGCTCCGTTGGGGGGGGGCGCTTAAACATTCAGTACTTC; cdr3_aa: CASSSVGGGRLNIQYF; d_call: -; clone_size: many; v_call: TRBV7-2; j_call: TRBJ2-4